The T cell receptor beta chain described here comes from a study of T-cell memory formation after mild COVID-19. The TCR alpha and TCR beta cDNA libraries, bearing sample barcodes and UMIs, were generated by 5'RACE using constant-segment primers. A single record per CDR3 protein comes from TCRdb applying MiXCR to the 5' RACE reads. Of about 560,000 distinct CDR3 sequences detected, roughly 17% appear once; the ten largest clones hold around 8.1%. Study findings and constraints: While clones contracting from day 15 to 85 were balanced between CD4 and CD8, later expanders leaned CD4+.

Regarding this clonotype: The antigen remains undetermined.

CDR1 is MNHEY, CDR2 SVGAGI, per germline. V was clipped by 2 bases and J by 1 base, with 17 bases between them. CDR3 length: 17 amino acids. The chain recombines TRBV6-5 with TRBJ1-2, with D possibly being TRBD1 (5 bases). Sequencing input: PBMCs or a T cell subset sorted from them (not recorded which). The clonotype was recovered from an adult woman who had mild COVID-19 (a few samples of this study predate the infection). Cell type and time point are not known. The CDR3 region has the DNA TGTGCCAGCAGTTACGGTCGACAGAGGGGCAATAACTATGGCTACACCTTC. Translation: CASSYGRQRGNNYGYTF.